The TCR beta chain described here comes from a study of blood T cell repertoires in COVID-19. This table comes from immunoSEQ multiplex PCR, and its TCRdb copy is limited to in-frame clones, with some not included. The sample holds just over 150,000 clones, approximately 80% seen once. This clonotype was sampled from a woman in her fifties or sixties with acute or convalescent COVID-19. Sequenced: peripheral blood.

The CDR3 bases are TGTGCCAGTAGTATCCGGGAGCGCTCCTACGAGCAGTACTTC. Translation: CASSIRERSYEQYF. This chain connects TRBV19 to TRBJ2-7, with D possibly matching TRBD2 (6 bases). V gave up 3 bases and J gave up 0 bases, with 9 bases separating them. The CDR3 contains 14 residues. CDR1 is LNHDA and CDR2 is SQIVND in the germline V gene (reference sequence). Looking up the rest from reference TRBV19 and TRBJ2-7 gives the full variable domain: DGGITQSPKYLFRKEGQNVTLSCEQNLNHDAMYWYRQDPGQGLRLIYYSQIVNDFQKGDIAEGYSVSREKKESFPLTVTSAQKNPTAFYLCASSIRERSYEQYFGPGTRLTVT.